The 9 T cell receptor beta chains presented below share a single source sample, sequenced in a study of early T cells in non-severe SARS-CoV-2 infection. MiXCR, applied by TCRdb to the 5' RACE reads, yields one record per CDR3 protein. The sample shows roughly 51,000 distinct CDR3 sequences, roughly 6% of them seen only once. The sample consisted of whole blood, taken at baseline. These receptors all stem from an adult who was a healthcare worker with PCR-confirmed SARS-CoV-2 infection or an uninfected control (not recorded which).

This clonotype was detected only a few times. The rearrangement links TRBV4-1 to TRBJ2-7, with 9 bases that match TRBD1. This CDR3 is 16 amino acids long. Germline assignment: CDR1 MGHRA and CDR2 YSYEKL. J was trimmed by 4 bases and V by 8 bases; bases with no gene match: 15. CDR3 sequence: CASHDLGGQGPYEQYF. The CDR3 DNA reads TGCGCCAGCCACGACCTGGGCGGACAGGGGCCATACGAGCAGTACTTC.

The chain combines TRBV18 with TRBJ1-1; D call uncertain. This CDR3 is built from 14 residues. Trimming cost V 3 bases and J 5 bases, with 13 bases left between them. Germline loops: CDR1 KGHSH, CDR2 LQKENI. CDR3 coding DNA: TGTGCCAGCTCACCCGGTGTAGTATGGACTGAAGCTTTCTTT. As protein: CASSPGVVWTEAFF.

This clonotype came up a few times. J is TRBJ1-2 and V is TRBV3-1; the D is unclear. The germline V gene encodes CDR1 LGHDT and CDR2 YNNKEL (reference sequence). The V end lost 1 base, the J end lost 0 bases, and 12 bases lay between the germline ends. The CDR3 is 16 residues long. The CDR3 nucleotides are TGTGCCAGCAGCCAAGCGGCAGGCCGAGCTAACTATGGCTACACCTTC. It encodes CASSQAAGRANYGYTF.

The table lists this clonotype with many counts. J is TRBJ1-5 and V is TRBV7-6; D unresolved. V was clipped by 5 bases and J by 4 bases, with 6 bases between them. Looked up from germline, CDR1 is SGHVS and CDR2 is FNYEAQ. This CDR3 contains 12 residues. CDR3 nucleotide sequence: TGTGCCAGCAGCCCGCTAAATCAGCCCCAGCATTTT. This encodes CASSPLNQPQHF.

The gene calls are TRBV6-1 and TRBJ2-1; D ambiguous. V was trimmed by 1 base and J by 1 base, leaving 20 bases between them. Germline values: CDR1 MNHNS, CDR2 SASEGT. The CDR3 runs to 19 residues. CDR3: CASSEDSDASYGSYNEQFF. CDR3 nucleotides: TGTGCCAGCAGTGAAGACAGTGATGCCTCGTACGGTTCCTACAATGAGCAGTTCTTC.

The chain carries TRBV7-2 and TRBJ2-1; TRBD1 aligns across 8 bases. Looked up from germline, CDR1 is SGHTA and CDR2 is FQGNSA. CDR3 length: 15 amino acids. V lost 5 bases to trimming and J lost 0 bases; unmatched junction nucleotides: 3. The CDR3 bases are TGTGCCAGCAGCCCGGACAGGGCCTCCTACAATGAGCAGTTCTTC. Residues: CASSPDRASYNEQFF.

In this sample, this clonotype turned up many times. The gene calls are TRBV19 and TRBJ2-3, with D tentatively TRBD2 (7 bases). V lost 3 bases and J lost 1, with 14 bases in between. The CDR3 has 16 residues. Germline V lookup: CDR1 LNHDA, CDR2 SQIVND (reference sequence). The CDR3 coding sequence is TGTGCCAGTAGTATCCCGCGGGGGCTCGGCACAGATACGCAGTATTTT. This translates into CASSIPRGLGTDTQYF. Full variable domain (rest looked up from reference TRBV19 and TRBJ2-3): DGGITQSPKYLFRKEGQNVTLSCEQNLNHDAMYWYRQDPGQGLRLIYYSQIVNDFQKGDIAEGYSVSREKKESFPLTVTSAQKNPTAFYLCASSIPRGLGTDTQYFGPGTRLTVL.

This sequence joins TRBV27 and TRBJ1-6, with no clear D. This CDR3 is built from 14 residues. Between the trimmed V and J ends, which lost 7 bases and 7 bases, there was a span of 14 bases. Germline CDR1 is MNHEY and CDR2 is SMNVEV (reference sequence). Here the CDR3 reads CASNSFEGNSPLHF. In DNA, the CDR3 is TGTGCCAGCAACTCATTCGAGGGAAATTCACCCCTCCACTTT.

In its sample, this clonotype was seen many times. The V and J genes are TRBV12-3 or TRBV12-4 and TRBJ2-5; the D is unclear. Deletions cut 5 bases from V and 5 bases from J, with 15 bases between. This CDR3 is built from 14 residues. CDR3 DNA: TGTGCCAGCAGTATCGGTCTCGTAGGGGAGACCCAGTACTTC. This gives the protein CASSIGLVGETQYF.